This record looks at one T cell receptor beta chain sequence and its context. The data belong to a study of T cell changes during pregnancy in multiple sclerosis. The V and J ends lost 4 bases and 9 bases respectively, with 15 bases between them. This CDR3 has 13 amino acids. Per germline, CDR1 GTSNPN and CDR2 SVGIG (reference sequence). This table comes from immunoSEQ multiplex PCR, and its TCRdb copy is limited to in-frame clones, with some not included. The table has 110,000 or so clones, approximately 95% seen once. The chain employs TRBV30 and TRBJ2-2; a weak D match, TRBD2 (5 bases). Sequenced here: peripheral blood, sampled before pregnancy. This sequence was found in a female donor with multiple sclerosis, enrolled in a pregnancy study. Here the CDR3 reads CAWTPGMGRELFF. The CDR3 nucleotides are TGTGCCTGGACCCCGGGGATGGGCAGGGAGCTGTTTTTT.